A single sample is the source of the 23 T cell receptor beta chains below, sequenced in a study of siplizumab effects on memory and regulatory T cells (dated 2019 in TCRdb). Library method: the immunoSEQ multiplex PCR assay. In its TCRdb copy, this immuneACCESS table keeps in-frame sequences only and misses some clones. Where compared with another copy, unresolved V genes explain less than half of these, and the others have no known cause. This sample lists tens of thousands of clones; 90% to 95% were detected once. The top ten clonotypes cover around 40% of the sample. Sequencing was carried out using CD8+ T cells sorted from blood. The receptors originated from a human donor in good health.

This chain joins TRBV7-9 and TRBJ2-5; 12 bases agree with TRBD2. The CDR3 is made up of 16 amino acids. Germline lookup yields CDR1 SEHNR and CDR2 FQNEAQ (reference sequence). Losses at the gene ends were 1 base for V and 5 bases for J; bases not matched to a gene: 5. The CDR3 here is CASSLDGLAGRETQYF. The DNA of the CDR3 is TGTGCCAGCAGCTTAGACGGACTAGCGGGAAGGGAGACCCAGTACTTC.

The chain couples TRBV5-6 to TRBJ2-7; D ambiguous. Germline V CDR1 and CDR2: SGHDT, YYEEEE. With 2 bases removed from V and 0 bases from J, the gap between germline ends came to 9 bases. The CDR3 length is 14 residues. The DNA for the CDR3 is TGTGCCAGCAGCTTCCCGGAACACTCCTACGAGCAGTACTTC. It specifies CASSFPEHSYEQYF.

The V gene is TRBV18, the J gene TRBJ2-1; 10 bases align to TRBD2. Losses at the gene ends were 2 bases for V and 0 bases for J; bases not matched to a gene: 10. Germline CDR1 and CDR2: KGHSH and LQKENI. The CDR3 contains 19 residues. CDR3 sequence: CASSPGGLAYSSSYNEQFF. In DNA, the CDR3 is TGTGCCAGCTCACCAGGGGGACTAGCGTATTCCAGCTCCTACAATGAGCAGTTCTTC.

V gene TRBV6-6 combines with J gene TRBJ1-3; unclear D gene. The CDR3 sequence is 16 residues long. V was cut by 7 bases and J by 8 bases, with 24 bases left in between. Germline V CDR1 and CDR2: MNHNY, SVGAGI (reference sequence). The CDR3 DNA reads TGTGCCAGCAACCGCCGGGGAGGGCCGGTTCCCGACACCATATATTTT. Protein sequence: CASNRRGGPVPDTIYF.

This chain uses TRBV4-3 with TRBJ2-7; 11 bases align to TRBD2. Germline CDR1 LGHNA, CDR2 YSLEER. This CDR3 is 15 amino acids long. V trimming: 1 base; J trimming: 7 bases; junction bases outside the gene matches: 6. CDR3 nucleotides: TGCGCCAGCAGCCAAGGTACTAGCGGGAGCTGGGAGCAGTACTTC. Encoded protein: CASSQGTSGSWEQYF.

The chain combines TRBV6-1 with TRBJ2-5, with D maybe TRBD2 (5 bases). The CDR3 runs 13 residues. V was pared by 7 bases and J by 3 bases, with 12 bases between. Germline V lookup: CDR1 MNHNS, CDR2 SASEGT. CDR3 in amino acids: CASMRAREETQYF. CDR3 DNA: TGTGCCAGCATGAGGGCCCGTGAAGAGACCCAGTACTTC.

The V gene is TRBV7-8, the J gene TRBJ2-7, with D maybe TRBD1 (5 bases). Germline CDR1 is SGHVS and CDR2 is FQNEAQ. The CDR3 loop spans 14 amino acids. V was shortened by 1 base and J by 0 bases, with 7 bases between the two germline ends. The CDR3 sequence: CASSLGQYSYEQYF. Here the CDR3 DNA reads TGTGCCAGCAGCTTAGGACAGTACTCCTACGAGCAGTACTTC.

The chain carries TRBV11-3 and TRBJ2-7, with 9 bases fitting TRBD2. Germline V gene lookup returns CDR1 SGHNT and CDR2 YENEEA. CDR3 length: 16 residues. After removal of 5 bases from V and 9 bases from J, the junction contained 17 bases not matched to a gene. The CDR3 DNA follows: TGTGCCAGCAGCGTTTCCGCGGCGGGAGGGGTACATAGGCAGTACTTC. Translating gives CASSVSAAGGVHRQYF.

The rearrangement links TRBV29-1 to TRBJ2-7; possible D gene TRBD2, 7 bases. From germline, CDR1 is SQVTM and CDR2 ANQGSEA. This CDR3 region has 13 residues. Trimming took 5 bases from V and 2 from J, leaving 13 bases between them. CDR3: CSVSRGAAYEQYF. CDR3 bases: TGCAGCGTTAGCCGGGGGGCGGCCTACGAGCAGTACTTC.

This CDR3 is CASSLVQLNTEAFF. CDR3 DNA: TGTGCCAGCAGCTTGGTCCAATTGAACACTGAAGCTTTCTTT. The chain is built from TRBV5-6 and TRBJ1-1; no definite D call. V lost 0 bases and J 0 bases, leaving 6 bases between the germline ends. The germline V gene has CDR1 SGHDT and CDR2 YYEEEE. This CDR3 comprises 14 residues.

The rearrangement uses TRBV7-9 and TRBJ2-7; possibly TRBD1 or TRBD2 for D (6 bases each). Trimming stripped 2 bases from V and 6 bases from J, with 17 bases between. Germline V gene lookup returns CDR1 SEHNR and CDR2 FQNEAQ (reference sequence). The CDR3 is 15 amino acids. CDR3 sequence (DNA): TGTGCCAGCAGCTTACCCTCAGGGGCGGGAACCGAGCAGTACTTC. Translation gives CASSLPSGAGTEQYF. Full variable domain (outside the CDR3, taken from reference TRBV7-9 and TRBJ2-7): DTGVSQNPRHKITKRGQNVTFRCDPISEHNRLYWYRQTLGQGPEFLTYFQNEAQLEKSRLLSDRFSAERPKGSFSTLEIQRTEQGDSAMYLCASSLPSGAGTEQYFGPGTRLTVT.

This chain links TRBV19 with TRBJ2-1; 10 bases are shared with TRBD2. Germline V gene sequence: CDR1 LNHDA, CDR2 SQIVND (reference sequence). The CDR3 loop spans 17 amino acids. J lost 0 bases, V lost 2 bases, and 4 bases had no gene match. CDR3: CASSILSGRASYNEQFF. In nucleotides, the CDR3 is TGTGCCAGTAGTATATTGAGCGGGAGGGCCTCCTACAATGAGCAGTTCTTC.

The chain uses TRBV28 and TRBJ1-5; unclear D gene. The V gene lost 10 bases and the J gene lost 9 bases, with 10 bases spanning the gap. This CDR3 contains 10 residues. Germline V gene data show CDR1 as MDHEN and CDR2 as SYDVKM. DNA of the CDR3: TGTGCCACCGCCTCGGGGCCCCAGCATTTT. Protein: CATASGPQHF.

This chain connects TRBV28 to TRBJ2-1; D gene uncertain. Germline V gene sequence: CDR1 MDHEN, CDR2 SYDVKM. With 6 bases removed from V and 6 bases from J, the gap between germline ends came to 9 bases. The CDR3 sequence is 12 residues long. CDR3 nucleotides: TGTGCCAGCAGCCCCGCGGCCAATGAGCAGTTCTTC. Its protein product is CASSPAANEQFF.

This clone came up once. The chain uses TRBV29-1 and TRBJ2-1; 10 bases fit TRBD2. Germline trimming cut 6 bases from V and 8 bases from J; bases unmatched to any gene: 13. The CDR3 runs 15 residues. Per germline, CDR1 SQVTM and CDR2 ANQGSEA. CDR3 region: CSVQPLLAGAYEQFF. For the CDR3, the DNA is TGCAGCGTCCAACCCCTCCTAGCGGGAGCATATGAGCAGTTCTTC.

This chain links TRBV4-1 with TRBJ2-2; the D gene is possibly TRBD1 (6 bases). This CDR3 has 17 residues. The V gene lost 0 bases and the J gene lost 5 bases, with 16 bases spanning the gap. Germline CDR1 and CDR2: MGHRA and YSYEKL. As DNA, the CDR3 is TGCGCCAGCAGCCAAGATGGGGCAGGGGTAGGAACCGGGGAGCTGTTTTTT. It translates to CASSQDGAGVGTGELFF.

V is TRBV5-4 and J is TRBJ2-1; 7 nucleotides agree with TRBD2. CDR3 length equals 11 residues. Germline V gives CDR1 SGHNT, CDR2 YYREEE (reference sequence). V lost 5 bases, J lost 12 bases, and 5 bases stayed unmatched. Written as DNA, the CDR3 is TGTGCCAGCAGGTCAGGGAGGGGGCAGTTCTTC. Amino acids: CASRSGRGQFF.

The CDR3 DNA reads TGTGCCAGCAGCTTAGTAGGAGACAGTGGGGATGGCTACACCTTC. It codes for CASSLVGDSGDGYTF. The chain links TRBV7-2 to TRBJ1-2; possible D gene TRBD1, 5 bases. Germline CDR1 reads SGHTA; CDR2 reads FQGNSA. V lost 1 base and J 6 bases, leaving 15 bases between the germline ends. The CDR3 runs 15 residues. Full variable domain (missing parts from reference TRBV7-2 and TRBJ1-2): GAGVSQSPSNKVTEKGKDVELRCDPISGHTALYWYRQSLGQGLEFLIYFQGNSAPDKSGLPSDRFSAERTGGSVSTLTIQRTQQEDSAVYLCASSLVGDSGDGYTFGSGTRLTVV.

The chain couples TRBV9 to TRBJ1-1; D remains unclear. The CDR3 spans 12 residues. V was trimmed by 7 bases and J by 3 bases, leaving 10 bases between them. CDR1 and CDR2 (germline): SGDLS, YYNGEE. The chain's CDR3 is CASSHGDTEAFF. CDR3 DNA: TGTGCCAGCTCCCACGGGGACACTGAAGCTTTCTTT.

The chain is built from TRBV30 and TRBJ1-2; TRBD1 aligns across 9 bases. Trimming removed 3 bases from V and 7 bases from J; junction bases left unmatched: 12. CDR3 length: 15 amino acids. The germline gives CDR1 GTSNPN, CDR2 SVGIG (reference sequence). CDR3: CAWRIRQGDSVGYTF. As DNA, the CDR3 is TGTGCCTGGAGAATAAGACAGGGGGACTCCGTTGGCTACACCTTC.

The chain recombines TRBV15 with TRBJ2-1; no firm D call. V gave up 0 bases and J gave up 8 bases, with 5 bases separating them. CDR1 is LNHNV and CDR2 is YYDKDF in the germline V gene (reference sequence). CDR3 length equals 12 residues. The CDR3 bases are TGTGCCACCAGCAGAGATGTGCATGAGCAGTTCTTC. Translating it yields CATSRDVHEQFF.

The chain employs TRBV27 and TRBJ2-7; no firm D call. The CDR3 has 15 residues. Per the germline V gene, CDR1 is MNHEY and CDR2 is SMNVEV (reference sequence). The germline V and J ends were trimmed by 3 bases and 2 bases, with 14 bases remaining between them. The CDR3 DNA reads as TGTGCCAGCAGTTTGGGTAACCCCGGAGCCTACGAGCAGTACTTC. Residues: CASSLGNPGAYEQYF.

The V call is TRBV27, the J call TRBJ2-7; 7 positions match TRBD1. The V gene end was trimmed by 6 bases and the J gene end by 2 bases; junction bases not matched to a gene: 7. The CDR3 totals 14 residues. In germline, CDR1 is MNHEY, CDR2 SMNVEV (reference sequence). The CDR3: CASRPSGQAYEQYF. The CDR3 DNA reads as TGTGCCAGCAGACCTTCCGGACAGGCCTACGAGCAGTACTTC.